This T cell receptor beta chain emerged from a study of T cell changes during pregnancy in multiple sclerosis. Per germline, CDR1 ENHRY and CDR2 SYGVKD. This CDR3 has 13 residues. Trimming took off 5 bases at V and 2 bases at J, with 7 bases between the two ends. TCRdb keeps only in-frame clones here, not all; method: immunoSEQ multiplex PCR. The sample shows about 46,000 clones, 92% of them seen only once. The chain is built from TRBV10-3 and TRBJ2-1; the D gene is possibly TRBD1 (6 bases). The sample here was CD4+ T cells from peripheral blood mononuclear cells, taken in the second trimester of pregnancy. The TCR originated in a female donor in good health, enrolled as a control in a pregnancy study. The CDR3 here is CAISRDTYNEQFF. The CDR3 bases are TGTGCCATCAGTCGGGACACCTACAATGAGCAGTTCTTC.